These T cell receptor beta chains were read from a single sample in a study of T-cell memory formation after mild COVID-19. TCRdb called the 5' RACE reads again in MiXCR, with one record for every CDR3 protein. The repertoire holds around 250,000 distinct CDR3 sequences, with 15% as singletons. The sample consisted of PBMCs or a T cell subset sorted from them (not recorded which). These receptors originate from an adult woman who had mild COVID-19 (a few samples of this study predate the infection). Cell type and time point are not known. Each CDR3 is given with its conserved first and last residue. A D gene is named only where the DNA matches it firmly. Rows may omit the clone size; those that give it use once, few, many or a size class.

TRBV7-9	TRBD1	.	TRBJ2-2	CASSLTTWDRERTGELFF	TGTGCCAGCAGCTTAACGACATGGGACAGAGAACGCACCGGGGAGCTGTTTTTT
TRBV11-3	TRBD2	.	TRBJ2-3	CASSPSGRAADTQYF	TGTGCCAGCAGTCCAAGCGGGAGGGCCGCAGATACGCAGTATTTT
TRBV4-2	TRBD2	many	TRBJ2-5	CASSQGLGEETQYF	TGTGCCAGCAGCCAGGGACTAGGGGAAGAGACCCAGTACTTC
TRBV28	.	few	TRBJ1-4	CASRNSATNEKLFF	TGTGCCAGCAGAAACAGTGCAACTAATGAAAAACTGTTTTTT
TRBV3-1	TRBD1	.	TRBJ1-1	CASSRLTGVNTEAFF	TGTGCCAGCAGCCGACTTACAGGGGTGAACACTGAAGCTTTCTTT
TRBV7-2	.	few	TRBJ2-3	CASSFLSDTQYF	TGTGCCAGCAGCTTTCTGTCAGATACGCAGTATTTT
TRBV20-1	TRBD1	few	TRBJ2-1	CSAKTGGIGQFF	TGCAGTGCTAAGACAGGGGGCATTGGGCAGTTCTTC
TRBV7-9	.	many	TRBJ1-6	CASSPRTDTSGSPLHF	TGTGCCAGCAGCCCCCGGACAGACACCTCAGGGTCACCCCTCCACTTT
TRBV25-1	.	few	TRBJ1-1	CASTDSQGVNTEAFF	TGTGCCAGCACAGATTCACAGGGAGTGAACACTGAAGCTTTCTTT
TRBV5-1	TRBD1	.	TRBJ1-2	CASSETGGVDGYTF	TGCGCCAGCAGCGAGACAGGGGGCGTGGATGGCTACACCTTC
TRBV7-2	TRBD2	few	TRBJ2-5	CASSGSGRGETQYF	TGTGCCAGCAGCGGTAGCGGGAGAGGGGAGACCCAGTACTTC
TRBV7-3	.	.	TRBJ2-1	CASSPSGRDEQFF	TGTGCCAGCAGCCCCTCTGGGCGGGACGAGCAGTTCTTC
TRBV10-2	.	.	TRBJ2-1	CASMVLRGTYNEQFF	TGCGCCAGCATGGTTCTGCGCGGTACCTACAATGAGCAGTTCTTC
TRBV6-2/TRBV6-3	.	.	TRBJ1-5	CASTPDSNQPQHF	TGTGCCAGCACCCCTGATAGCAATCAGCCCCAGCATTTT
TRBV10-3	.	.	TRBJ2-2	CAIKGGMATGELFF	TGTGCCATCAAGGGCGGAATGGCGACCGGGGAGCTGTTTTTT